This T cell receptor beta chain was found in a study of T-cell memory formation after mild COVID-19 (dated by TCRdb to about 2021). About the study as a whole: Most TCR sequence clusters were specific to one of the two donors. In a couple of donors, T-cell clones that expanded and contracted after mild COVID-19 were tracked by sequencing TCRalpha and TCRbeta repertoires over time. Two young, previously healthy adult volunteers made up the cohort, one male and one female.

Ficoll-Paque density gradient centrifugation was the method used to isolate PBMCs. From the cysteine up to the phenylalanine, the CDR3 has a length of 16 residues. The DNA shown is the 48-base CDR3, in frame from base 1. CDR1 MNHEY and CDR2 SMNVEV are derived from the germline V gene (reference sequence). V is clipped by 2 bases and J by 4 bases, and the sequence between their germline boundaries is 14 bases long. Overall study outcomes, separate from this receptor: Contracting CD4+ clones turned up mainly in the CM and EM memory subsets, whereas EMRA was where CD8+ clones were enriched. Some responding clones were found in pre-infection memory, which suggests that pre-existing cross-reactive memory T cells took part in the SARS-CoV-2 response. The study covered only a couple of mild cases, and larger cohorts including severe cases with pre-infection samples were considered necessary. Clones contracting from day 15 to 85 had balanced CD4/CD8 phenotypes, while a second wave expanding from day 15 to 37 was biased towards CD4+. The second-wave clones that peaked on day 37 were not confirmed to be SARS-CoV-2 specific.

TCRdb lists the instrument as Illumina NovaSeq 6000. TCRalpha and TCRbeta cDNA libraries were constructed by 5'RACE with constant-segment primers, with sample barcodes and unique molecular identifiers being introduced. Trizol reagent was used to extract RNA from every sample. Libraries were amplified in two PCR steps, with a second sample barcode and Illumina TruSeq adapters added in the second step. Sequencing of libraries was performed on an Illumina NovaSeq with 2 x 150 bp paired-end reads. In the source study's methods: The reads were demultiplexed and collapsed into UMI-guided consensus sequences using migec v1.2.7. Using mixcr v2.1.11, UMI consensuses were aligned to TRA and TRB V and J templates and then assembled into clonotypes. Clonotypes were classified as expanded or contracted when called significant by both edgeR and NoisET, with noise models trained on biological replicates. For edgeR calls, the thresholds were a false discovery rate-adjusted p below 0.01 and a log2 fold-change of 1. As an exploratory analysis of dynamics, PCA with hierarchical clustering was applied to max-normalized trajectories of the 1000 most abundant clonotypes. Separately sequenced CD4+ and CD8+ repertoires were used to assign a CD4 or CD8 phenotype to each responding clone. The raw public reads went through TCRdb reprocessing: fastp at Q25, MiXCR clone calling, in-frame beta chains kept. Each entry is one CDR3 protein sequence, shown with its most common DNA and genes. TCRdb's processing, not the authors', yielded these V and J calls. This sample holds around 200,000 distinct CDR3 sequences; 20% to 25% were observed only once. The top ten constitute 23% of the sample.

The table lists this clonotype with a few counts. It has no known antigen specificity. Base-call qualities are not available, and no considerably larger clone is one nucleotide away. This TCR was sampled from an adult woman who had mild COVID-19 (a few samples of this study predate the infection). The sample titles of this study are shuffled in the database, so cell type and time point are left out; the donor was told from shared clones. The V and J genes are TRBV27 and TRBJ2-2, with a tentative D gene TRBD2 over 5 matching bases. The sequenced sample consisted of PBMCs or a T cell subset sorted from them (not recorded which). The nucleotides read TGTGCCAGCAGTTTAGCGGGCCCCGTCTTCACCGGGGAGCTGTTTTTT. The translation is CASSLAGPVFTGELFF.